Listed below are T cell receptor beta chains from one sample, sequenced in a study of T cell changes during pregnancy in multiple sclerosis. Repertoires were generated with immunoSEQ multiplex PCR, while TCRdb's copy carries only in-frame clones and drops some. The sample lists about 100,000 clones; 92% were seen once. The source was peripheral blood, collected after pregnancy. The source of these receptors is a female donor with multiple sclerosis, enrolled in a pregnancy study. Both conserved end residues are part of each CDR3. Each record gives: clone size, J gene, V gene, D gene, CDR3 protein, CDR3 DNA. A D gene is named only where the DNA matches it firmly. Size is omitted from some rows. Given values are once, few, many or a class for expanded clones.

clone_size: few; j_call: TRBJ1-1; v_call: TRBV28; d_call: TRBD1; cdr3_aa: CASSPTGTGVDAFF; cdr3_nt: TGTGCCAGCAGTCCTACCGGGACAGGGGTGGATGCTTTCTTT
clone_size: .; j_call: TRBJ2-3; v_call: TRBV6-5; d_call: .; cdr3_aa: CASSQFTLAAPQYF; cdr3_nt: TGTGCCAGCAGTCAATTCACACTAGCTGCTCCGCAGTATTTT
clone_size: .; j_call: TRBJ2-3; v_call: TRBV19; d_call: .; cdr3_aa: CASSIDQGLYGDTQYF; cdr3_nt: TGTGCCAGTAGTATAGATCAGGGGCTTTACGGAGATACGCAGTATTTT
clone_size: .; j_call: TRBJ1-5; v_call: TRBV6-6; d_call: TRBD1; cdr3_aa: CASSSGTGVDNQPQHF; cdr3_nt: TGTGCCAGCAGTTCCGGGACAGGGGTAGATAATCAGCCCCAGCATTTT
clone_size: .; j_call: TRBJ2-7; v_call: TRBV9; d_call: .; cdr3_aa: CASSVGNSYEQYF; cdr3_nt: TGTGCCAGCAGCGTAGGTAACTCCTACGAGCAGTACTTC
clone_size: .; j_call: TRBJ1-1; v_call: TRBV27; d_call: TRBD1; cdr3_aa: CASSLLQGSPEAFF; cdr3_nt: TGTGCCAGCAGTCTGCTACAGGGGTCACCTGAAGCTTTCTTT
clone_size: .; j_call: TRBJ2-2; v_call: TRBV9; d_call: .; cdr3_aa: CASSVEGVRDTGELFF; cdr3_nt: TGTGCCAGCAGCGTAGAAGGGGTAAGGGACACCGGGGAGCTGTTTTTT
clone_size: .; j_call: TRBJ2-7; v_call: TRBV10-3; d_call: TRBD2; cdr3_aa: CAISGLAGFYEQYF; cdr3_nt: TGTGCCATCAGTGGACTAGCGGGATTTTACGAGCAGTACTTC
clone_size: .; j_call: TRBJ2-1; v_call: TRBV7-2; d_call: TRBD1; cdr3_aa: CASSPGQEIPAPYNEQFF; cdr3_nt: TGTGCCAGCAGCCCGGGACAGGAGATACCTGCCCCCTACAATGAGCAGTTCTTC
clone_size: .; j_call: TRBJ2-7; v_call: TRBV13; d_call: TRBD1; cdr3_aa: CASSETGAYEQYF; cdr3_nt: TGTGCCAGCAGCGAAACAGGGGCCTACGAGCAGTACTTC
clone_size: .; j_call: TRBJ1-5; v_call: TRBV2; d_call: TRBD1; cdr3_aa: CASRAGQGGNQPQHF; cdr3_nt: TGTGCCAGCAGGGCGGGACAGGGAGGCAATCAGCCCCAGCATTTT
clone_size: .; j_call: TRBJ1-1; v_call: TRBV6-6; d_call: TRBD1; cdr3_aa: CASSSFSGTGNTEAFF; cdr3_nt: TGTGCCAGCAGTTCCTTCTCCGGGACAGGAAACACTGAAGCTTTCTTT
clone_size: .; j_call: TRBJ2-7; v_call: TRBV4-3; d_call: TRBD1; cdr3_aa: CASSHSGTGSYEQYF; cdr3_nt: TGCGCCAGCAGCCACTCCGGGACAGGTTCCTACGAGCAGTACTTC
clone_size: .; j_call: TRBJ1-2; v_call: TRBV7-9; d_call: .; cdr3_aa: CASSLRGFYTF; cdr3_nt: TGTGCCAGCAGCCTGAGAGGATTCTACACCTTC
clone_size: .; j_call: TRBJ2-1; v_call: TRBV4-3; d_call: .; cdr3_aa: CASSQEALNNEQFF; cdr3_nt: TGCGCCAGCAGCCAAGAAGCCTTAAACAATGAGCAGTTCTTC
clone_size: .; j_call: TRBJ1-1; v_call: TRBV5-1; d_call: TRBD1; cdr3_aa: CASSPRTGGIANTEAFF; cdr3_nt: TGCGCCAGCAGCCCCCGGACAGGGGGCATAGCGAACACTGAAGCTTTCTTT
clone_size: .; j_call: TRBJ1-5; v_call: TRBV6-1; d_call: TRBD1; cdr3_aa: CASSEAGGHQPQHF; cdr3_nt: TGTGCCAGCAGTGAAGCAGGGGGCCATCAGCCCCAGCATTTT
clone_size: .; j_call: TRBJ2-1; v_call: TRBV5-1; d_call: .; cdr3_aa: CASRADNEQFF; cdr3_nt: TGCGCCAGCAGGGCTGACAATGAGCAGTTCTTC
clone_size: .; j_call: TRBJ1-6; v_call: TRBV7-2; d_call: TRBD1; cdr3_aa: CASSLAPGQGSPLHF; cdr3_nt: TGTGCCAGCAGCTTAGCGCCGGGACAGGGGTCACCCCTCCACTTT
clone_size: .; j_call: TRBJ2-1; v_call: TRBV4-2; d_call: .; cdr3_aa: CASSRRGHEQFF; cdr3_nt: TGTGCCAGCAGCCGACGAGGGCATGAGCAGTTCTTC
clone_size: .; j_call: TRBJ1-4; v_call: TRBV7-3; d_call: .; cdr3_aa: CASSLTGRDRFEKLFF; cdr3_nt: TGTGCCAGCAGCTTAACGGGGCGGGATCGGTTTGAAAAACTGTTTTTT
clone_size: .; j_call: TRBJ2-7; v_call: TRBV18; d_call: .; cdr3_aa: CASSPRRDPTGQYF; cdr3_nt: TGTGCCAGCTCACCAAGGCGGGATCCTACGGGGCAGTACTTC
clone_size: .; j_call: TRBJ2-3; v_call: TRBV5-1; d_call: .; cdr3_aa: CASSLSAVAADTQYF; cdr3_nt: TGCGCCAGCAGCTTGAGTGCGGTGGCGGCAGATACGCAGTATTTT
clone_size: .; j_call: TRBJ2-1; v_call: TRBV28; d_call: .; cdr3_aa: CASTKVRQVPLF; cdr3_nt: TGTGCCAGCACTAAAGTTCGACAGGTCCCACTCTTC
clone_size: once; j_call: TRBJ2-7; v_call: TRBV5-1; d_call: .; cdr3_aa: CASSYGSGYEQYF; cdr3_nt: TGCGCCAGCAGCTACGGGAGCGGCTACGAGCAGTACTTC
clone_size: .; j_call: TRBJ2-1; v_call: TRBV9; d_call: TRBD2; cdr3_aa: CASSSPGLAGLNSYNEQFF; cdr3_nt: TGTGCCAGCAGCAGCCCGGGACTAGCGGGATTAAACAGCTACAATGAGCAGTTCTTC
clone_size: once; j_call: TRBJ1-6; v_call: TRBV19; d_call: TRBD1; cdr3_aa: CASTTGGSYNSPLHF; cdr3_nt: TGTGCCAGCACCACAGGGGGCTCCTATAATTCACCCCTCCACTTT
clone_size: .; j_call: TRBJ2-1; v_call: TRBV4-1; d_call: TRBD2; cdr3_aa: CASSHRLAGVTYNEQFF; cdr3_nt: TGCGCCAGCAGCCACCGACTAGCGGGAGTTACCTACAATGAGCAGTTCTTC
clone_size: .; j_call: TRBJ2-5; v_call: TRBV13; d_call: TRBD1; cdr3_aa: CASSSQGGIGTQYF; cdr3_nt: TGTGCCAGCAGCTCACAGGGGGGCATTGGGACCCAGTACTTC
clone_size: .; j_call: TRBJ1-2; v_call: TRBV28; d_call: .; cdr3_aa: CASSLYLADYGYTF; cdr3_nt: TGTGCCAGCAGTTTATATTTGGCGGACTATGGCTACACCTTC
clone_size: .; j_call: TRBJ1-2; v_call: TRBV6-5; d_call: .; cdr3_aa: CASSYRQSYGYTF; cdr3_nt: TGTGCCAGCAGTTACCGACAGAGCTATGGCTACACCTTC
clone_size: .; j_call: TRBJ2-1; v_call: TRBV9; d_call: TRBD2; cdr3_aa: CASSVEGGSVYNEQFF; cdr3_nt: TGTGCCAGCAGCGTAGAAGGCGGGAGTGTCTACAATGAGCAGTTCTTC
clone_size: few; j_call: TRBJ1-1; v_call: TRBV19; d_call: .; cdr3_aa: CASSPGNTEAFF; cdr3_nt: TGTGCCAGTAGTCCCGGGAACACTGAAGCTTTCTTT
clone_size: .; j_call: TRBJ1-1; v_call: TRBV5-6; d_call: TRBD1; cdr3_aa: CASSFGQGQGAFF; cdr3_nt: TGTGCCAGCAGCTTCGGACAGGGCCAAGGAGCTTTCTTT
clone_size: .; j_call: TRBJ1-3; v_call: TRBV19; d_call: .; cdr3_aa: CASSRQNSGNTIYF; cdr3_nt: TGTGCCAGTAGTCGACAGAACTCTGGAAACACCATATATTTT
clone_size: .; j_call: TRBJ1-5; v_call: TRBV19; d_call: TRBD1; cdr3_aa: CASSQGQGAQPQHF; cdr3_nt: TGTGCCAGTAGTCAAGGACAGGGTGCCCAGCCCCAGCATTTT
clone_size: .; j_call: TRBJ1-5; v_call: TRBV5-1; d_call: .; cdr3_aa: CASSLSPQDPTRRQPQHF; cdr3_nt: TGCGCCAGCAGCTTGAGTCCCCAAGACCCCACGAGGCGTCAGCCCCAGCATTTT
clone_size: .; j_call: TRBJ1-2; v_call: TRBV5-1; d_call: .; cdr3_aa: CASSHGRTANYGYTF; cdr3_nt: TGCGCCAGCAGCCATGGACGGACTGCAAACTATGGCTACACCTTC
clone_size: .; j_call: TRBJ1-1; v_call: TRBV19; d_call: TRBD1; cdr3_aa: CASSVYLGQALGEAFF; cdr3_nt: TGTGCCAGTAGTGTATACTTGGGACAGGCACTCGGTGAAGCTTTCTTT
clone_size: .; j_call: TRBJ2-1; v_call: TRBV7-3; d_call: .; cdr3_aa: CASSSHFSYREQFF; cdr3_nt: TGTGCCAGCAGCTCCCACTTCTCATACAGGGAGCAGTTCTTC
clone_size: .; j_call: TRBJ2-3; v_call: TRBV7-2; d_call: TRBD1; cdr3_aa: CASRGTGFTDTQYF; cdr3_nt: TGTGCCAGCAGAGGGACAGGATTCACAGATACGCAGTATTTT
clone_size: .; j_call: TRBJ2-7; v_call: TRBV5-1; d_call: .; cdr3_aa: CASSLVNSDYEQYF; cdr3_nt: TGCGCCAGCAGCTTGGTAAACAGTGACTACGAGCAGTACTTC
clone_size: once; j_call: TRBJ1-2; v_call: TRBV19; d_call: .; cdr3_aa: CASSTQITGNYGYTF; cdr3_nt: TGTGCCAGTAGTACTCAAATAACAGGGAACTATGGCTACACCTTC
clone_size: .; j_call: TRBJ1-3; v_call: TRBV19; d_call: .; cdr3_aa: CASAGAGNTIYF; cdr3_nt: TGTGCCAGTGCAGGGGCTGGAAACACCATATATTTT
clone_size: .; j_call: TRBJ1-6; v_call: TRBV18; d_call: TRBD1; cdr3_aa: CASSQAQGARDSPLHF; cdr3_nt: TGTGCCAGCTCACAAGCACAGGGGGCTCGGGATTCACCCCTCCACTTT
clone_size: .; j_call: TRBJ2-4; v_call: TRBV5-6; d_call: .; cdr3_aa: CASSLARDTFFHGGDSF; cdr3_nt: TGTGCCAGCAGCTTGGCACGGGACACCTTCTTTCATGGGGGAGATAGCTTC
clone_size: .; j_call: TRBJ2-5; v_call: TRBV7-8; d_call: .; cdr3_aa: CASSLAIGGAGETQYF; cdr3_nt: TGTGCCAGCAGCTTAGCTATAGGAGGGGCTGGAGAGACCCAGTACTTC
clone_size: .; j_call: TRBJ2-5; v_call: TRBV25-1; d_call: TRBD1; cdr3_aa: CASSEYARTGLETQYF; cdr3_nt: TGTGCCAGCAGTGAATACGCCCGGACAGGGTTGGAGACCCAGTACTTC
clone_size: .; j_call: TRBJ2-1; v_call: TRBV5-4; d_call: .; cdr3_aa: CASSSAGGSYNEQFF; cdr3_nt: TGTGCCAGCAGCTCAGCTGGAGGGTCCTACAATGAGCAGTTCTTC
clone_size: .; j_call: TRBJ1-6; v_call: TRBV28; d_call: .; cdr3_aa: CASSSSVNSPLHF; cdr3_nt: TGTGCCAGCAGTTCGTCGGTTAATTCACCCCTCCACTTT
clone_size: once; j_call: TRBJ1-5; v_call: TRBV27; d_call: .; cdr3_aa: CASSLNRVKQPQHF; cdr3_nt: TGTGCCAGCAGTTTAAACAGGGTAAAACAGCCCCAGCATTTT
clone_size: .; j_call: TRBJ1-1; v_call: TRBV4-3; d_call: TRBD1; cdr3_aa: CASSQDWDRGTEAFF; cdr3_nt: TGCGCCAGCAGCCAAGACTGGGACAGGGGGACTGAAGCTTTCTTT
clone_size: .; j_call: TRBJ2-2; v_call: TRBV28; d_call: .; cdr3_aa: CASSLSSAGRNTGELFF; cdr3_nt: TGTGCCAGCAGTTTATCCTCGGCAGGGCGGAACACCGGGGAGCTGTTTTTT
clone_size: .; j_call: TRBJ2-7; v_call: TRBV10-3; d_call: TRBD2; cdr3_aa: CAIRGTSVYEQYF; cdr3_nt: TGTGCCATCAGGGGGACTAGCGTCTACGAGCAGTACTTC
clone_size: .; j_call: TRBJ1-2; v_call: TRBV5-1; d_call: .; cdr3_aa: CASSSGGGVNYGYTF; cdr3_nt: TGCGCCAGCAGCTCCGGTGGAGGGGTTAACTATGGCTACACCTTC
clone_size: .; j_call: TRBJ1-2; v_call: TRBV5-4; d_call: .; cdr3_aa: CASSPQGEYGYTF; cdr3_nt: TGTGCCAGCAGCCCACAGGGAGAGTATGGCTACACCTTC
clone_size: .; j_call: TRBJ1-2; v_call: TRBV28; d_call: .; cdr3_aa: CASSFSILGYGYTF; cdr3_nt: TGTGCCAGCAGTTTCTCGATCCTAGGCTATGGCTACACCTTC
clone_size: .; j_call: TRBJ1-2; v_call: TRBV18; d_call: TRBD1; cdr3_aa: CASSNRDSVNYTF; cdr3_nt: TGTGCCAGCTCAAATCGGGACAGCGTCAACTACACCTTC
clone_size: .; j_call: TRBJ2-7; v_call: TRBV30; d_call: .; cdr3_aa: CAWSVHQTGWLGYEQYF; cdr3_nt: TGTGCCTGGAGTGTACATCAAACAGGCTGGTTGGGTTACGAGCAGTACTTC
clone_size: once; j_call: TRBJ1-1; v_call: TRBV13; d_call: .; cdr3_aa: CASSRKTVRLNTEAFF; cdr3_nt: TGTGCCAGCAGCCGGAAGACAGTACGGTTGAACACTGAAGCTTTCTTT